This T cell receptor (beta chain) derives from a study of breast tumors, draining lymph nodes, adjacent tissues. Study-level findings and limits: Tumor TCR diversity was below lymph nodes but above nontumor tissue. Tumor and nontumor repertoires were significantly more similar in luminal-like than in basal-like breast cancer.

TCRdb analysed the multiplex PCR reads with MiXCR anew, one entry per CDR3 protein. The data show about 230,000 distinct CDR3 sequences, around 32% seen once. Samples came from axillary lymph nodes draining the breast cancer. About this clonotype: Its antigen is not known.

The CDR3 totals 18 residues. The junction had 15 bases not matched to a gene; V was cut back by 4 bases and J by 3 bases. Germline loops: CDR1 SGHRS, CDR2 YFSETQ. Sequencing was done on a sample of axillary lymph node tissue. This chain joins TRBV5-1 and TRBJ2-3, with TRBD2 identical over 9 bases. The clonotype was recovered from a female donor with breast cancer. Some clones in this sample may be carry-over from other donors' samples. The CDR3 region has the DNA TGCGCCAGCAGCCAAGATGCAGCGGGAGGCGGGGGAACAGATACGCAGTATTTT. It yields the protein CASSQDAAGGGGTDTQYF.